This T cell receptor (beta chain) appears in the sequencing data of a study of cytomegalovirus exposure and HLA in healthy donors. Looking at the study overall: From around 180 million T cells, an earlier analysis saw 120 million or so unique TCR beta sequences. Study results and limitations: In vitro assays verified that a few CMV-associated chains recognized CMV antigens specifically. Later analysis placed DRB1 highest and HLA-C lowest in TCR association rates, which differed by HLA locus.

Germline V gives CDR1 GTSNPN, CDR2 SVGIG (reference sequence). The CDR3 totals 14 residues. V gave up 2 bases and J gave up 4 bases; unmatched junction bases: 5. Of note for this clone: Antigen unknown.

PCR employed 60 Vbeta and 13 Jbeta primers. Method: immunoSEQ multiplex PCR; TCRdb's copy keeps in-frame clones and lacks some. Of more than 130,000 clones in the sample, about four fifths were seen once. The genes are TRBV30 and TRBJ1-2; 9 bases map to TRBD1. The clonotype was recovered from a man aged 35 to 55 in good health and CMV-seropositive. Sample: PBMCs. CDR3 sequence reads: CAWSRQGGGYGYTF. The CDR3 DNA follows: TGTGCCTGGAGTCGACAGGGGGGGGGCTATGGCTACACCTTC.